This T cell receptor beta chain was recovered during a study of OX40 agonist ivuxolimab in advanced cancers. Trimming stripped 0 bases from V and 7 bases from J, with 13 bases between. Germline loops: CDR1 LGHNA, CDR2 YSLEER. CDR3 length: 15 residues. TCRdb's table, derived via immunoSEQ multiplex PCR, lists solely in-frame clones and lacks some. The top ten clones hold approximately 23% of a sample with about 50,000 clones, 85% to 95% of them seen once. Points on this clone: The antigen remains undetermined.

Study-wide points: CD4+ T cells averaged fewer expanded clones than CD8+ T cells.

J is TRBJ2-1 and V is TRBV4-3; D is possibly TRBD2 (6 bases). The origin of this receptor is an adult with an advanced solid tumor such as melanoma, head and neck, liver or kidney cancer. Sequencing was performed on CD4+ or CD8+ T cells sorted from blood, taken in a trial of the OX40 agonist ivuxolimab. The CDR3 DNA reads TGCGCCAGCAGCCAAGAAGACTCCGGAGGGAATGAGCAGTTCTTC. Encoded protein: CASSQEDSGGNEQFF.